This is a list of T cell receptor beta chains from one sample in a study of T cell changes during pregnancy in multiple sclerosis. Data came from immunoSEQ multiplex PCR; TCRdb stores just in-frame clones and leaves some out. In the table there are around 100,000 clones, over 80% of which are singletons. Sequencing used peripheral blood, obtained after pregnancy. Source of these receptors: a female donor with multiple sclerosis, enrolled in a pregnancy study. The CDR3 runs from the conserved cysteine through the conserved F or W.

V gene	CDR3 protein
TRBV4-3	CASSQPGQGLNEQFF
TRBV7-9	CASSPTDGPSYYSPLHF
TRBV7-3	CASSILAVGDEQFF
TRBV9	CASSVALNTGSLGNTIYF
TRBV5-6	CASSLGTGSRGYTF
TRBV9	CASSLGQRNTEAFF
TRBV18	CASSPRIRADTQYF
TRBV7-3	CASSQTQSTDTQYF
TRBV5-1	CASSFDLGTGTNEQFF
TRBV19	CASSRTSGRDNEQFF
TRBV7-3	CASRGQGNNEQFF
TRBV7-6	CAVRSGGPYNEQFF
TRBV7-9	CASSPSGRGTNEQFF
TRBV5-4	CASSPRDRDSPLHF
TRBV6-5	CASRTQGSSYEQYF